The 27 T cell receptor beta chains reported below all come from one sample, sequenced in a study of blood T cell repertoires in COVID-19. Only in-frame clones appear in the TCRdb table, and some are missing; sequencing was by immunoSEQ multiplex PCR. This sample carries 170,000 or so clones, about 80% of them seen once, and the ten largest clones take about 26%. The sequencing sample was made of peripheral blood. These receptors all stem from a woman between 65 and 79 years old with acute or convalescent COVID-19.

In its sample, this clone was seen once. The V and J genes are TRBV4-1 and TRBJ2-7; 8 nucleotides agree with TRBD1. From germline, CDR1 is MGHRA and CDR2 YSYEKL. V gave up 8 bases and J gave up 4 bases; unmatched junction bases: 10. The CDR3 runs to 14 residues. The CDR3 reads CASGTGTGNYEQYF. The CDR3 coding sequence is TGCGCCAGCGGTACCGGGACAGGTAATTACGAGCAGTACTTC.

J is TRBJ1-2 and V is TRBV6-4, with TRBD1 matching over 7 bases. V lost 3 bases and J lost 7; bases outside the gene matches: 5. There are 13 residues in the CDR3. Germline loops: CDR1 MRHNA, CDR2 SNTAGT. CDR3 loop: CASSEEGGSGYTF. The CDR3 DNA reads as TGTGCCAGCAGTGAGGAAGGGGGCTCTGGCTACACCTTC.

The rearrangement links TRBV25-1 to TRBJ2-1; 7 bases agree with TRBD1. Germline values: CDR1 MGHDK, CDR2 SYGVNS. The CDR3 extends over 14 amino acids. J lost 9 bases, V lost 5 bases, and 10 bases had no gene match. The CDR3 loop reads CASSHYRGDGEQFF. The CDR3, as DNA: TGTGCCAGCAGTCACTACAGGGGAGACGGTGAGCAGTTCTTC.

The chain employs TRBV5-5 and TRBJ1-4; D may be TRBD1 (5 bases). With 0 bases removed from V and 7 bases from J, the gap between germline ends came to 13 bases. CDR1 and CDR2 (germline): SGHKS, YYEKEE (reference sequence). CDR3 length: 15 residues. CDR3: CASSLDATETEKLFF. The CDR3 nucleotides read TGTGCCAGCAGCTTGGACGCGACAGAGACTGAAAAACTGTTTTTT.

The V and J genes are TRBV5-1 and TRBJ2-3; 7 bases agree with TRBD2. Trimming took 0 bases from V and 0 from J; bases not matched to a gene: 4. The CDR3 covers 16 residues. Germline CDR1 reads SGHRS; CDR2 reads YFSETQ. This CDR3 reads CASSLDGSGSTDTQYF. CDR3 sequence (DNA): TGCGCCAGCAGCTTGGATGGTAGCGGGAGCACAGATACGCAGTATTTT.

CDR3 DNA: TGTGCCAGCTCTTACGGAGATACGCAGTATTTT. Its protein is CASSYGDTQYF. This chain joins TRBV9 and TRBJ2-3; D call uncertain. Between the trimmed V and J ends, which lost 7 bases and 5 bases, there was a span of 8 bases. Germline V gene lookup returns CDR1 SGDLS and CDR2 YYNGEE. This CDR3 comprises 11 residues.

The genes are TRBV19 and TRBJ1-6; tentatively, D is TRBD1 (5 bases). With 4 bases removed from V and 9 bases from J, the gap between germline ends came to 10 bases. Per the germline V gene, CDR1 is LNHDA and CDR2 is SQIVND (reference sequence). This CDR3 has 13 residues. CDR3 nucleotide sequence: TGTGCCAGTAGTAAGGACGGGGGTTCACCCCTCCACTTT. Amino acids: CASSKDGGSPLHF.

This clone was seen a few times. The rearrangement uses TRBV6-5 and TRBJ2-1; D possibly corresponds to TRBD1 (6 bases). The CDR3 consists of 13 residues. The V end was cut by 6 bases, the J end by 4 bases, with 10 bases between. From germline, CDR1 is MNHEY and CDR2 SVGAGI. CDR3 coding DNA: TGTGCCAGCAGATCCGACAGGTACAATGAGCAGTTCTTC. Translating gives CASRSDRYNEQFF.

This clone came up a few times. The chain is built from TRBV10-3 and TRBJ2-1; tentative D call: TRBD1 (5 bases). CDR1 and CDR2 (germline): ENHRY, SYGVKD. The CDR3 consists of 12 residues. V lost 3 bases, J lost 16 bases, and 16 bases lay in between. CDR3: CAISDLDSQQFF. The CDR3 DNA reads TGTGCCATCAGTGACCTTGACAGTCAACAATTCTTC.

This chain links TRBV7-3 with TRBJ2-2, with D perhaps matching TRBD1 (6 bases). With 5 bases removed from V and 1 base from J, the gap between germline ends came to 8 bases. There are 14 residues in the CDR3. Germline lookup yields CDR1 SGHTA and CDR2 FQGTGA. In nucleotides, the CDR3 is TGTGCCAGCAGCGGGGGACAGAACACCGGGGAGCTGTTTTTT. Translating it yields CASSGGQNTGELFF.

V usage is TRBV10-3 and J usage is TRBJ1-5; D remains unclear. V lost 3 bases to trimming and J lost 0 bases, with 9 bases between them. The CDR3 runs to 15 residues. In germline, CDR1 is ENHRY, CDR2 SYGVKD. As DNA, the CDR3 is TGTGCCATCAGTGAAAGCGTTGGTAGCAATCAGCCCCAGCATTTT. Protein: CAISESVGSNQPQHF.

A few counts support this clone. V usage is TRBV3-1 (or the pseudogene TRBV3-2) and J usage is TRBJ2-1; maybe TRBD2 (5 bases). CDR1 and CDR2 (germline): LGHDT, YNNKEL (reference sequence). The CDR3 covers 14 residues. The V gene lost 2 bases and the J gene lost 9 bases, with 14 bases spanning the gap. The CDR3 nucleotides are TGTGCCAGCAGCCAATCTTACGGGGTGAGTGAGCAGTTCTTC. Translating it yields CASSQSYGVSEQFF.

CDR3 sequence: CASSHQGTTTDTQYF. The CDR3 region has the DNA TGCGCCAGCAGCCATCAGGGAACGACCACAGATACGCAGTATTTT. The rearrangement joins TRBV5-1 to TRBJ2-3; D possibly corresponds to TRBD1 (5 bases). The germline V and J ends were trimmed by 4 bases and 2 bases, with 14 bases remaining between them. The germline CDR1 and CDR2 sequences are SGHRS and YFSETQ. The CDR3 length is 15 residues. The whole variable domain, remainder taken from reference TRBV5-1 and TRBJ2-3, is KAGVTQTPRYLIKTRGQQVTLSCSPISGHRSVSWYQQTPGQGLQFLFEYFSETQRNKGNFPGRFSGRQFSNSRSEMNVSTLELGDSALYLCASSHQGTTTDTQYFGPGTRLTVL.

This chain links TRBV19 with TRBJ1-5; 9 bases line up with TRBD1. The junction had 5 bases not matched to a gene; V was cut back by 6 bases and J by 5 bases. Germline V CDR1 and CDR2: LNHDA, SQIVND (reference sequence). This CDR3 has 14 residues. In nucleotides, the CDR3 is TGTGCCAGTAGGGACAGGGGTCTTGATCAGCCCCAGCATTTT. Translating it yields CASRDRGLDQPQHF. The full variable domain, rest sourced from reference TRBV19 and TRBJ1-5, is DGGITQSPKYLFRKEGQNVTLSCEQNLNHDAMYWYRQDPGQGLRLIYYSQIVNDFQKGDIAEGYSVSREKKESFPLTVTSAQKNPTAFYLCASRDRGLDQPQHFGDGTRLSIL.

This clone was detected only a few times. The chain joins TRBV10-3 to TRBJ1-2, with a tentative D call TRBD1 (5 bases). The CDR3 runs 14 residues. Deletions cut 0 bases from V and 9 bases from J, with 14 bases between. Germline values: CDR1 ENHRY, CDR2 SYGVKD. The CDR3: CAISESKGQLSYTF. The CDR3 bases are TGTGCCATCAGTGAGTCGAAGGGGCAGTTGAGCTACACCTTC.

CDR3 nucleotide sequence: TGTGCCAGCAGCCAAGGGCTAGCGGGCCCCTTCGAGCAGTACTTC. This gives the protein CASSQGLAGPFEQYF. V and J are TRBV3-1 (or the pseudogene TRBV3-2) and TRBJ2-7; 8 positions agree with TRBD2. The CDR3 has 15 residues. From germline, CDR1 is LGHDT and CDR2 YNNKEL (reference sequence). The V and J ends lost 1 base and 6 bases, in that order; junction bases with no gene match: 8.

The chain employs TRBV11-3 and TRBJ2-2; 8 nucleotides align to TRBD2. CDR1 SGHNT and CDR2 YENEEA come from the germline V gene. The CDR3 runs to 15 residues. V shed 5 bases and J 4 bases; nucleotides not matched to a gene: 6. CDR3 loop: CASSPGGTSTGELFF. In DNA form, the CDR3 reads TGTGCCAGCAGCCCAGGTGGGACTAGCACCGGGGAGCTGTTTTTT.

The rearrangement joins TRBV6-6 to TRBJ2-3; D possibly corresponds to TRBD2 (7 bases). There are 14 residues in the CDR3. Germline CDR1 and CDR2: MNHNY and SVGAGI (reference sequence). The V end lost 6 bases, the J end lost 0 bases, and 10 bases lay between the germline ends. This CDR3 is CASRGGASTDTQYF. The CDR3 nucleotides read TGTGCCAGCAGGGGGGGGGCGAGCACAGATACGCAGTATTTT.

This clone was observed once. The CDR3 loop is CASSTSRGSQQETQYF. The CDR3 coding sequence is TGTGCCAGTAGTACTTCTCGGGGGTCCCAACAAGAGACCCAGTACTTC. This chain links TRBV19 with TRBJ2-5; TRBD2 might be the D (6 bases). This CDR3 comprises 16 residues. Germline values: CDR1 LNHDA, CDR2 SQIVND (reference sequence). The ends were cut back, 4 bases at V and 2 bases at J, with 17 bases in the middle.

This rearrangement joins TRBV6-6 to TRBJ2-5; no firm D call. Trimming took 6 bases from V and 2 from J, leaving 13 bases between them. There are 14 residues in the CDR3. Looked up from germline, CDR1 is MNHNY and CDR2 is SVGAGI (reference sequence). CDR3: CASRRRSEQETQYF. The CDR3 nucleotides read TGTGCCAGCAGACGCCGCTCAGAACAAGAGACCCAGTACTTC.

CDR3 coding DNA: TGTGCCAGCAGTTACGTCGTTTATTCACCCCTCCACTTT. Translated, it gives CASSYVVYSPLHF. This chain uses TRBV6-5 with TRBJ1-6; no clear D gene. V was trimmed by 2 bases and J by 8 bases, leaving 7 bases between them. The CDR3 totals 13 residues. Germline loops: CDR1 MNHEY, CDR2 SVGAGI.

V gene TRBV12-5 combines with J gene TRBJ2-7; a weak D match, TRBD1 (5 bases). The V end lost 0 bases, the J end lost 2 bases, and 14 bases lay between the germline ends. From germline, CDR1 is LGHNT and CDR2 FRNRAP. The length of the CDR3 is 16 residues. The CDR3 loop is CASGLVLSPGPYEQYF. Written as DNA, the CDR3 is TGTGCTAGTGGTTTGGTACTTTCTCCAGGGCCCTACGAGCAGTACTTC. The whole variable domain, filled in from reference TRBV12-5 and TRBJ2-7, reads DARVTQTPRHKVTEMGQEVTMRCQPILGHNTVFWYRQTMMQGLELLAYFRNRAPLDDSGMPKDRFSAEMPDATLATLKIQPSEPRDSAVYFCASGLVLSPGPYEQYFGPGTRLTVT.

The chain links TRBV6-1 to TRBJ1-2; 11 nucleotides agree with TRBD1. The V gene end was trimmed by 2 bases and the J gene end by 5 bases; junction bases not matched to a gene: 4. The CDR3 length is 15 residues. Germline-derived CDR1 and CDR2 are MNHNS and SASEGT. CDR3 in amino acids: CASSERGQGGYGYTF. The CDR3 nucleotides read TGTGCCAGCAGTGAAAGGGGACAGGGGGGATATGGCTACACCTTC.

This clone has a single count. The chain carries TRBV12-3 or TRBV12-4 and TRBJ1-1; no reliable D call. The CDR3 covers 12 residues. V was cut by 2 bases and J by 5 bases, with 6 bases left in between. This CDR3 reads CASSLSRTEAFF. CDR3 DNA sequence: TGTGCCAGCAGTTTATCGCGGACTGAAGCTTTCTTT.

The J gene is TRBJ1-1, the V gene TRBV5-4; D remains unclear. V shed 3 bases and J shed 0 bases, with 12 bases lying between them. The CDR3 length is 15 residues. CDR1 and CDR2 (germline): SGHNT, YYREEE (reference sequence). CDR3 DNA: TGTGCCAGCAGCTCTGTCCCCGGTATGAACACTGAAGCTTTCTTT. Protein product: CASSSVPGMNTEAFF.

The chain recombines TRBV3-1 (or the pseudogene TRBV3-2) with TRBJ1-1; a weak D match, TRBD1 (6 bases). Trimming removed 6 bases at V and 3 bases at J, with 23 bases between. Germline loops: CDR1 LGHDT, CDR2 YNNKEL (reference sequence). The CDR3 contains 17 residues. CDR3 region: CASSLPTARGRYTEAFF. Here the CDR3 DNA reads TGTGCCAGCAGTCTACCGACCGCCAGGGGCCGGTACACTGAAGCTTTCTTT.

This clone was seen only a few times. The V and J genes are TRBV7-9 and TRBJ2-7, with TRBD1 as a possible D gene (5 bases). Germline CDR1 and CDR2: SEHNR and FQNEAQ (reference sequence). V was shortened by 1 base and J by 9 bases, with 13 bases between the two germline ends. The CDR3 extends over 13 amino acids. In DNA form, the CDR3 reads TGTGCCAGCAGCTTAGGAGACAGCCGACGGCAGTACTTC. This translates into CASSLGDSRRQYF. Looking up the rest from reference TRBV7-9 and TRBJ2-7 gives the full variable domain: DTGVSQNPRHKITKRGQNVTFRCDPISEHNRLYWYRQTLGQGPEFLTYFQNEAQLEKSRLLSDRFSAERPKGSFSTLEIQRTEQGDSAMYLCASSLGDSRRQYFGPGTRLTVT.